This T cell receptor (beta chain) was obtained from a study of T cells expressing NK-cell markers. This CDR3 region has 15 residues. Germline values: CDR1 SGHVS, CDR2 FNYEAQ. TCRdb reworked the 5' RACE reads into one entry per CDR3 protein, no DNA. The sample shows some 190,000 distinct CDR3 sequences, and roughly a fifth sits with its ten largest clones. Concerning this clonotype: As yet, its antigen is unknown.

Overall study findings and caveats: Similarly, these clonotypes led the CD3+CD56-NKG2C+ fraction as well in several donors.

The TCR was taken from a man aged 18-75 years in good health. Sequenced input: blood T cells: a sorted CD56 or NKG2C T cell subset, CD4+ or CD8+ T cells, or bulk PBMC T cells (not recorded which). The chain is built from TRBV7-6 and TRBJ2-7; TCRdb lists TRBD2, though no DNA is available to test this call. The CDR3 region is CASSFNGGAIVEQYF.